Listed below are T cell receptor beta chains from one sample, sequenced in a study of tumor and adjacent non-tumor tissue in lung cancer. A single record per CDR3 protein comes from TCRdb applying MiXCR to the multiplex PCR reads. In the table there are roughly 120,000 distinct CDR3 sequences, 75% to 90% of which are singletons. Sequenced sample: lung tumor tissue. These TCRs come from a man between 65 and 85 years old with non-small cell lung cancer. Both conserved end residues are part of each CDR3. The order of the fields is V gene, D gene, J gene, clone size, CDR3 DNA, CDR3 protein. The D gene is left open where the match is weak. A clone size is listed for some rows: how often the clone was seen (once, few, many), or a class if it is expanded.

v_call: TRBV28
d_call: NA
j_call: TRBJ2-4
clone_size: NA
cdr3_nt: TGTACCAGCATTCCCAGGACGATCAACAAAAACATTCATTACTTC
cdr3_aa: CTSIPRTINKNIHYF

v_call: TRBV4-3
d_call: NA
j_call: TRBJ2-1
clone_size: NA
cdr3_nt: TGCGCAAGCAGCCAAGACCAATCGGGAGCTGAATACAATGAGCAGTTCTTC
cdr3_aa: CASSQDQSGAEYNEQFF

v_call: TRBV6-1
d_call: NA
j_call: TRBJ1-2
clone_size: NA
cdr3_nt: TGTGCCGGCAGTGCGGACGGAAACCAGTATCGCTACACCTTC
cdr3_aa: CAGSADGNQYRYTF

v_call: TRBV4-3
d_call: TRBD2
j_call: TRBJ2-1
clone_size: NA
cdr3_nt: TGCGCCAGCAGCCAAGACCCAGCGGGAACTGGATACAATGAACAGTTTTTC
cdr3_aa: CASSQDPAGTGYNEQFF

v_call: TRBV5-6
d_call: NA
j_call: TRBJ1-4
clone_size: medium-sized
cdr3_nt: TGTGCCAGCAGCTTGAGAGGGAGAACTAATGAAAAACTGTTTTTT
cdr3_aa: CASSLRGRTNEKLFF

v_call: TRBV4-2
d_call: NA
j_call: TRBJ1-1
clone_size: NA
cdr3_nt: TGTGCCAACAGCCAATCAGGGTCAGGGGAAGCTTTCTTT
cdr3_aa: CANSQSGSGEAFF

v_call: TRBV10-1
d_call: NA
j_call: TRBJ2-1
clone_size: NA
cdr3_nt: TGCGCCAACAGTGAACATTCAGGGCTAGGCAATGAGCAGTTCTTC
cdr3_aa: CANSEHSGLGNEQFF

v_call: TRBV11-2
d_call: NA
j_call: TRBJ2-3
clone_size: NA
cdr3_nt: TGTGTTAACAGCTTAGGCGGCACAGATACGCAGTATTTT
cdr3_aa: CVNSLGGTDTQYF

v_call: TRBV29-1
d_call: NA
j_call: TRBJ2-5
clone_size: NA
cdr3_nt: TGCAGCGTTGAATTCTATTGGACTTGCGAGGGGGAACAAGAGACCCAATACTTC
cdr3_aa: CSVEFYWTCEGEQETQYF

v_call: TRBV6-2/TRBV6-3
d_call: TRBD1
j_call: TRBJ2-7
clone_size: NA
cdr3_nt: TGTGCCAGCAATACTAAGACAGGGTTTAACTACAAGCAGTACTTC
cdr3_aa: CASNTKTGFNYKQYF

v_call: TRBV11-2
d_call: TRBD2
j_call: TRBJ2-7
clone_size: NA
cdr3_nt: TGTGGCAGCAGCGGGGGCAGCATAAGCTACGGGCAGTACTTC
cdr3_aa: CGSSGGSISYGQYF

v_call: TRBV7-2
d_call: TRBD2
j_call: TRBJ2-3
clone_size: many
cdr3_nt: TGTGCCAGCAGTAGGCTAGCGGGGCCGCAAGATACGCAGTATTTT
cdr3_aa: CASSRLAGPQDTQYF

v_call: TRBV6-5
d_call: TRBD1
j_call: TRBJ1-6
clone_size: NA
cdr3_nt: TGTGTCAGCAGCTCGATGACAGGGGGAAATTCACCCCTCCACTTT
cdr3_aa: CVSSSMTGGNSPLHF

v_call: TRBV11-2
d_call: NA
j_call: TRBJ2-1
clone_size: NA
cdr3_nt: TGTGCCAGTAGCCAGCGCTATGAGCAGTTCTTC
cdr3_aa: CASSQRYEQFF

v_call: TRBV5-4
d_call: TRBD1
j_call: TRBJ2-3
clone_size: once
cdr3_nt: TGTGCTAGCATCTCGGGGACAGGTCCCCAGGTTCGCACAGATACGCAGTATTTT
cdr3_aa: CASISGTGPQVRTDTQYF

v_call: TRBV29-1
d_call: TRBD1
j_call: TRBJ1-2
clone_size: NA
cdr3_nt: TGCAGCGTCCGGGACAGGGCTAAATATGGCCACACCTTC
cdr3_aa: CSVRDRAKYGHTF

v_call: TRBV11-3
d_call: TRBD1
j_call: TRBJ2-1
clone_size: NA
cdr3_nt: TGTGCCAGCAGCTTAGATCCCACGGGGGACAGGGATGATCAGTTCTTC
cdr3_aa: CASSLDPTGDRDDQFF

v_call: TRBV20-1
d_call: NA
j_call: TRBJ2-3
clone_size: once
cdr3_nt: TGCAGTGCTAGATATAGCCACACAGATACGCAGTATTTT
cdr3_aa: CSARYSHTDTQYF

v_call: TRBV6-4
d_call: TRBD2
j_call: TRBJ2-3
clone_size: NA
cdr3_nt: TGTGCCAGCAGTGAGCGGGGGGGGAGTACACAGTATTTT
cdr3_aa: CASSERGGSTQYF

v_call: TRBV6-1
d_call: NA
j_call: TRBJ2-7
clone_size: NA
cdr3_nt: TGTGCCAGCAGTGAACCATATGGAACAAGGGTGCAGTACTTC
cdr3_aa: CASSEPYGTRVQYF

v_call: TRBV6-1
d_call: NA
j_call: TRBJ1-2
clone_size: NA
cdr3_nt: TGTGCGAGCATTCGGACATGGAATAGCTATGGCTACACCTTC
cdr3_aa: CASIRTWNSYGYTF

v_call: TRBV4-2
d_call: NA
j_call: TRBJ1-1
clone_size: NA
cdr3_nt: TGTGCCAGCAGCCAAGATCGAGGGTTCGAAGCTTTCTTT
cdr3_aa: CASSQDRGFEAFF

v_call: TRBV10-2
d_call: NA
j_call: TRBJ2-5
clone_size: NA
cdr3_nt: TGCGCCACCCAGGGAAGTGCAAGGAGGTGTGGGGAGACCCAGTACTTC
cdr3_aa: CATQGSARRCGETQYF

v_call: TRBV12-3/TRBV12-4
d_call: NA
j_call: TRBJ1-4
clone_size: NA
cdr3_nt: TGTGCCAGCGGACAACCAGGGCCAACTAATGAAAAACTGTTTTTT
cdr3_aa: CASGQPGPTNEKLFF

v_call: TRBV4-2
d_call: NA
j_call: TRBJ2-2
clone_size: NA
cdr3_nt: TGTGCCAGCAACCAAGATCCAACCGGTGAGCTGTTTTTT
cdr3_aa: CASNQDPTGELFF

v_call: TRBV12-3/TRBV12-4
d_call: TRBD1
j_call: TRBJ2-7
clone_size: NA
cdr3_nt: TGTGCTAGCAGTTTACGGACAGGGTTCTACGATCAGTACTTC
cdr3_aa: CASSLRTGFYDQYF

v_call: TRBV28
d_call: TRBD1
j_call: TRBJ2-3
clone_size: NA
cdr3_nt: TGCGCCAGCATTTCGTGGGACAGGGCTAGCACAGATACGCAGTATTTT
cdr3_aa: CASISWDRASTDTQYF

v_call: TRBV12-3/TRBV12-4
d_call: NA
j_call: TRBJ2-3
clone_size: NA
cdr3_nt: TGTGTCAGCAGTTTGGGGGACGGGGGGCCAAATACGCAGTATTTT
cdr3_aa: CVSSLGDGGPNTQYF

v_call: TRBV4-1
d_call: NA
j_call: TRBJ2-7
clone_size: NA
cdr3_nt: TGCGCCAGCAGTCCCATAGGCCTCTCTTCGGAGCGGTACTTC
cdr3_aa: CASSPIGLSSERYF

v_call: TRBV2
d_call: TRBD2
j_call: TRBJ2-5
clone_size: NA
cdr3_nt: TGTGCCAGCGCTAGCGGCTGGGGTCGGGAGACCCAGCACTTC
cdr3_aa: CASASGWGRETQHF

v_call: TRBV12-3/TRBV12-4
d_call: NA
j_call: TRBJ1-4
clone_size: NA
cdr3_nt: TGTGTCAGCGGAGGGACAACAGAAAAACTGTTTTTT
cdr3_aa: CVSGGTTEKLFF

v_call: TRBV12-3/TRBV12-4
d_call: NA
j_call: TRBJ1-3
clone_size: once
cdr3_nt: TGTGCCAGCAGTTTCTTTCTCCCCCACTCTGGAAAGACCATATATTTT
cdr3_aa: CASSFFLPHSGKTIYF

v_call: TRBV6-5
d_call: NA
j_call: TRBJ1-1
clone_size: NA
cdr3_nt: TGTGCCAGCAGTTACTCGATCAGGATGAACACTGAAACTTCCTTT
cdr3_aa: CASSYSIRMNTETSF

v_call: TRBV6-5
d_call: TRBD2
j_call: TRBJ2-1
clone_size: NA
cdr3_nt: TGTGCCAGCAGTTACTCGAAGCGGGGATGGGGCAATGAGCAGTTCTTC
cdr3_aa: CASSYSKRGWGNEQFF

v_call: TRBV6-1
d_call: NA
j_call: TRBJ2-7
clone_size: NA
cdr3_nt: TGTGCCGGCAAGGGAGTTGCCTCCTACGAGCAGTATTTC
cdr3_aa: CAGKGVASYEQYF

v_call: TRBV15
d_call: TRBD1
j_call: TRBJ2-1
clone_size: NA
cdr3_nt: TGTGCCATCAGCAGAGAGTGGGACAGTTACGATGAGCAGTTCTTC
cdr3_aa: CAISREWDSYDEQFF

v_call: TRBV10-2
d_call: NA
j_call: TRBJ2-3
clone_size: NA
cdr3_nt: TGCACCAGTATTATAGCCTCAGATACGCAGTATTTT
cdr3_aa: CTSIIASDTQYF

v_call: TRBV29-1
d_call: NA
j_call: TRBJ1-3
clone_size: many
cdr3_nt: TGCAGCGTTGAATTGGTTCGCTCTGGAAACACCATATATTTT
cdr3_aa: CSVELVRSGNTIYF

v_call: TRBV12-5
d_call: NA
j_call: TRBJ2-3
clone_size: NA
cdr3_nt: TGTGCTAGTGGTTTGGGACAGGCCCAACCAGATACGCAGTATTTT
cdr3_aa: CASGLGQAQPDTQYF

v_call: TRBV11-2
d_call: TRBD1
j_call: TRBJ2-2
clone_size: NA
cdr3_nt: TGTGCCAGCAGCCAGGGGGCTTGGAACACCGGGGAGCTGTTTTTT
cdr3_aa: CASSQGAWNTGELFF

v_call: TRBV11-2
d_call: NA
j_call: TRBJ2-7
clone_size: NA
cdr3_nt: TGTGCCAGCAACCAGTGGACCGAGCGTGATCAGTACTTC
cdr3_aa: CASNQWTERDQYF

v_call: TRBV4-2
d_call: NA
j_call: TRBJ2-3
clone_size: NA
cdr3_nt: TGTGCCAGCAGCCAAGATCGCGGAACCACAGTTACGCAGTATTTT
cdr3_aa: CASSQDRGTTVTQYF

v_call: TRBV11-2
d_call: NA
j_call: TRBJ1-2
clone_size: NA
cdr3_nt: TGTGCCAGCAGCCTAGATGGGGGTACCTATGGCTACACCTTC
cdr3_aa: CASSLDGGTYGYTF

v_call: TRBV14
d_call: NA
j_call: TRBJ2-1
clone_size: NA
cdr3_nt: TGTGCAAGCAGCCAAGAGTTCCTACAACAGGTCAGCTCCTACAATGATCAGTTCTTC
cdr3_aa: CASSQEFLQQVSSYNDQFF

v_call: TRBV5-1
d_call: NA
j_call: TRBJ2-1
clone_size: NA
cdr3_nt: TGCGCCAGCCGCCTCATCCCCGGCAGTAGCTCCTACAATGAGCAGTTATTC
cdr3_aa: CASRLIPGSSSYNEQLF

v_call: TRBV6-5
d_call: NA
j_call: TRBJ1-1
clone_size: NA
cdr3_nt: TGTGCCAGCAAGACCGGGATAGGGATGGTCACTGAAGCTTTCTTT
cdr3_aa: CASKTGIGMVTEAFF

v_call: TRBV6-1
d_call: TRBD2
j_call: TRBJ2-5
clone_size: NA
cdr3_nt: TGTTCCAGCAGCAATCCTAGCGGGGGTCTAGGGGAGACCCAGTACTTC
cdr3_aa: CSSSNPSGGLGETQYF

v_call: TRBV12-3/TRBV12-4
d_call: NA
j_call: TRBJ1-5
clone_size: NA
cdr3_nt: TGTACCAGCAGTTTAGGGCCAGTGACGGGCAATCAGCCCCAGCATTTT
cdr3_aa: CTSSLGPVTGNQPQHF

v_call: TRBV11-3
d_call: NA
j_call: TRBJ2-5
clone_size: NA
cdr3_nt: TGTGCCATCAGCTTAGGAATTAGTCTGGACGAGACACAGTACTTC
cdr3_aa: CAISLGISLDETQYF

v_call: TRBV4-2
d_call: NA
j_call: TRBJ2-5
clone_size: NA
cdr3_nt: TGTGCCACCAGCGTGCGATGGGTGGAGACCCAGTACTTC
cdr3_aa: CATSVRWVETQYF

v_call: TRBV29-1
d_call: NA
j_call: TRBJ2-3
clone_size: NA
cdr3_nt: TGCAGCGTTGAAGATGCAGTTAAGCAGGGTCACGATACGCAGTATTTT
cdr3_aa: CSVEDAVKQGHDTQYF

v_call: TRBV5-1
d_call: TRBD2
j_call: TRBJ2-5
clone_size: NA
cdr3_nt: TGTGCCGGCAGCGCGGGACTAGCGGCGCTGTATCAAGATACCCAGTACTTC
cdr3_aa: CAGSAGLAALYQDTQYF

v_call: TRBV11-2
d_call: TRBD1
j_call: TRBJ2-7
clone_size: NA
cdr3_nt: TGTGGTAGCAGCTTAGACCAAGGGGGCGGATACGAGCAGTACTTC
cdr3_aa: CGSSLDQGGGYEQYF

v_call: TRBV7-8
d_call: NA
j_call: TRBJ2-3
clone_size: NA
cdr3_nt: TGTGCCAGCAGCCTTAGCTGGGCGGGGAAGGTGACAGATACGCAGTACTTT
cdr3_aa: CASSLSWAGKVTDTQYF

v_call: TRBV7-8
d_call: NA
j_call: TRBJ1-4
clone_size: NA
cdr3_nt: TGTGCCAGCAGCTTAAATGTCCCGGGACAAATTTGCGAAAAACTGGTTTTT
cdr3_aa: CASSLNVPGQICEKLVF

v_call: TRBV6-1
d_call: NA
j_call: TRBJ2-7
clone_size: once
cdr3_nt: TGTGCCGGCAGTGAAGCACAAGGAACATGGGAGCGGTACTTC
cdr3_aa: CAGSEAQGTWERYF

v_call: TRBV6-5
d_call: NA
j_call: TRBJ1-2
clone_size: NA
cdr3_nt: TGTGCCAGCAGTTACTCCGTAACAAGGAAAGGCTACGCCTTC
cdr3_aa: CASSYSVTRKGYAF

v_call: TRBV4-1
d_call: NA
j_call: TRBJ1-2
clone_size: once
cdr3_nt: TGCACCAGCAGCCAAGAACAACGGACTAACTATGGTTACACATTC
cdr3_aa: CTSSQEQRTNYGYTF

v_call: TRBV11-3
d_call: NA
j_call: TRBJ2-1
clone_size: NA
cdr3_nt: TGTGCCAACGGCTTAGATCCTACGGGGGGCAGGGGTGAGCAGTTCTTC
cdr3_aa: CANGLDPTGGRGEQFF